One and the same sample provided the 18 T cell receptor beta chains below, sequenced in a study of blood T cell repertoires in COVID-19. Profiling relied on immunoSEQ multiplex PCR, and the TCRdb table lists in-frame clones only, not all of them. Of under 130,000 clones in the sample, just over 85% were seen once. Input material: peripheral blood. The source is a human donor in a cohort sampled during active COVID-19.

The CDR3 here is CASIPNGGFGAFF. DNA of the CDR3: TGTGCCAGCATCCCGAACGGAGGGTTCGGAGCTTTCTTT. V and J are TRBV27 and TRBJ1-1; D ambiguous. CDR1 is MNHEY and CDR2 is SMNVEV in the germline V gene (reference sequence). The CDR3 contains 13 residues. The V end was cut by 7 bases, the J end by 10 bases, with 19 bases between.

This chain links TRBV6-1 with TRBJ1-2; no firm D call. In germline, CDR1 is MNHNS, CDR2 SASEGT. V lost 1 base and J 4 bases, leaving 13 bases between the germline ends. The length of the CDR3 is 15 residues. The CDR3 loop reads CASSEVVGSGYGYTF. CDR3 bases: TGTGCCAGCAGTGAAGTGGTAGGGAGTGGCTATGGCTACACCTTC.

The V and J genes are TRBV4-1 and TRBJ1-2, with 9 bases matching TRBD1. The junction had 14 bases not matched to a gene; V was cut back by 0 bases and J by 3 bases. Looked up from germline, CDR1 is MGHRA and CDR2 is YSYEKL. The CDR3 has 19 amino acids. The CDR3 loop is CASSQEGFLWDREHYGYTF. The CDR3 nucleotides are TGCGCCAGCAGCCAAGAGGGGTTCTTATGGGACAGGGAGCACTATGGCTACACCTTC.

This chain joins TRBV2 and TRBJ2-3, with TRBD1 matching over 9 bases. In germline, CDR1 is SNHLY, CDR2 FYNNEI. The CDR3 is made up of 13 amino acids. The V segment lost 7 bases and the J segment 6 bases; nucleotides outside the gene matches: 5. The CDR3 sequence: CASTRDRVDTQYF. The DNA of the CDR3 is TGTGCCAGCACCCGGGACAGGGTTGATACGCAGTATTTT.

The chain has TRBV4-1 and TRBJ1-5; 9 bases align to TRBD1. V lost 5 bases, J lost 3 bases, and 11 bases stayed unmatched. The CDR3 runs 17 residues. The germline V gene encodes CDR1 MGHRA and CDR2 YSYEKL. The CDR3 loop reads CASSSAPGTGYNQPQHF. CDR3 DNA: TGCGCCAGCAGCAGCGCTCCCGGGACAGGGTACAATCAGCCCCAGCATTTT.

The genes are TRBV21-1 and TRBJ2-1; TRBD2 reflects the table's D call only, with no check against the DNA. TRBV21-1 is a known pseudogene. This CDR3 spans 18 amino acids. CDR3 loop: CASSKVRTSGIIYNEQFF. The CDR3 nucleotides are TGTGCCAGCAGCAAAGTACGGACTAGCGGGATAATTTACAATGAGCAGTTCTTC.

The chain links TRBV19 to TRBJ1-2, with 8 nucleotides matching TRBD1. Per the germline V gene, CDR1 is LNHDA and CDR2 is SQIVND (reference sequence). The CDR3 extends over 15 amino acids. Germline trimming cut 5 bases from V and 4 bases from J; bases unmatched to any gene: 9. CDR3 in DNA: TGTGCCAGTAGTGCTGGGACAGGCGGATCCTATGGCTACACCTTC. It specifies CASSAGTGGSYGYTF.

The CDR3 loop reads CASSSSGTGFGYTF. The CDR3 DNA reads as TGTGCCAGCAGCAGCTCCGGGACAGGGTTCGGCTACACCTTC. This rearrangement joins TRBV7-9 to TRBJ1-2; TRBD1 aligns across 9 bases. Trimming removed 5 bases from V and 8 bases from J; junction bases left unmatched: 9. The CDR3 loop spans 14 amino acids. Germline lookup yields CDR1 SEHNR and CDR2 FQNEAQ (reference sequence).

V and J are TRBV9 and TRBJ1-1, with TRBD1 matching over 7 bases. The V and J ends lost 1 base and 1 base, in that order; junction bases with no gene match: 4. Looked up from germline, CDR1 is SGDLS and CDR2 is YYNGEE. The CDR3 consists of 15 residues. CDR3 region: CASSVQTGRNTEAFF. The CDR3 nucleotides read TGTGCCAGCAGCGTACAGACAGGGCGGAACACTGAAGCTTTCTTT.

V and J are TRBV7-8 and TRBJ2-5; D might be TRBD1 or TRBD2, each matching 5 bases. Germline CDR1 is SGHVS and CDR2 is FQNEAQ. There are 14 residues in the CDR3. V dropped 5 bases and J dropped 1 base, with 11 bases sitting between them. CDR3: CASSRGRIQETQYF. In DNA form, the CDR3 reads TGTGCCAGCAGCCGGGGCAGAATCCAAGAGACCCAGTACTTC.

The rearrangement links TRBV9 to TRBJ2-5; 10 bases map to TRBD2. CDR1 is SGDLS, CDR2 YYNGEE, per germline. The V and J ends lost 3 bases and 2 bases, in that order; junction bases with no gene match: 7. The CDR3 is 16 residues long. This CDR3 reads CASSGSGLAAQETQYF. The CDR3 nucleotides read TGTGCCAGCAGCGGGTCCGGACTAGCGGCTCAAGAGACCCAGTACTTC.

The chain uses TRBV20-1 and TRBJ1-2; tentatively, D is TRBD1 (5 bases). Trimming stripped 3 bases from V and 1 base from J, with 9 bases between. The germline V gene encodes CDR1 DFQATT and CDR2 SNEGSKA (reference sequence). There are 13 residues in the CDR3. CDR3 sequence: CSASMGGNYGYTF. The DNA of the CDR3 is TGCAGTGCTAGTATGGGGGGTAACTATGGCTACACCTTC.

The rearrangement uses TRBV5-1 and TRBJ2-7; D perhaps matches TRBD2 (5 bases). Trimming cost V 0 bases and J 4 bases, with 8 bases left between them. CDR1 and CDR2 from the germline V gene are SGHRS and YFSETQ. The CDR3 spans 13 residues. CDR3 in amino acids: CASSLVGEYEQYF. The CDR3 DNA sequence: TGCGCCAGCAGCTTGGTCGGGGAGTACGAGCAGTACTTC.

V usage is TRBV19 and J usage is TRBJ1-4, with 8 bases fitting TRBD1. Germline loops: CDR1 LNHDA, CDR2 SQIVND (reference sequence). The ends lost 7 bases at V and 6 bases at J; junction bases unmatched: 7. The CDR3 consists of 14 residues. CDR3 residues: CASTPDRVHEKLFF. The CDR3 DNA reads TGTGCCAGTACTCCGGACAGGGTTCATGAAAAACTGTTTTTT.

This rearrangement joins TRBV3-1 (or the pseudogene TRBV3-2) to TRBJ2-5, with 12 bases fitting TRBD2. Germline assignment: CDR1 LGHDT and CDR2 YNNKEL (reference sequence). Trimming at V came to 0 bases and at J to 2 bases, leaving 7 bases not matched to a gene. The CDR3 has 18 residues. The CDR3 bases are TGTGCCAGCAGCCAAGATCGAGGACTAGCGGGACTTCAAGAGACCCAGTACTTC. Its protein is CASSQDRGLAGLQETQYF.

The chain recombines TRBV18 with TRBJ2-7; 11 nucleotides align to TRBD2. CDR3 length equals 16 residues. Trimming took 3 bases from V and 3 from J; bases not matched to a gene: 7. Germline V gene sequence: CDR1 KGHSH, CDR2 LQKENI. This CDR3 is CASSPVSSGRLYEQYF. CDR3 DNA: TGTGCCAGCTCACCCGTTTCTAGCGGGAGGCTCTACGAGCAGTACTTC.

V is TRBV19 and J is TRBJ2-1; weak D call: TRBD1 (5 bases). Germline V CDR1 and CDR2: LNHDA, SQIVND (reference sequence). V was pared by 4 bases and J by 4 bases, with 8 bases between. The CDR3 extends over 13 amino acids. The CDR3 reads CASSRGPYNEQFF. In DNA, the CDR3 is TGTGCCAGTAGTAGGGGCCCGTACAATGAGCAGTTCTTC.

The chain recombines TRBV10-2 with TRBJ2-3, with D possibly matching TRBD2 (5 bases). CDR1 is WSHSY and CDR2 is SAAADI in the germline V gene. Trimming cost V 10 bases and J 3 bases, with 20 bases left between them. This CDR3 comprises 15 residues. The CDR3, as DNA: TGCGCCACCCAGGACTTTACGGAGGCGACAGATACGCAGTATTTT. It specifies CATQDFTEATDTQYF.